A selection of T cell receptor beta chains follows, all from one sample in a study of regulatory T cells in long-lasting Graves disease. Via MiXCR, TCRdb re-called the multiplex PCR reads, giving one row per CDR3 protein. The sample lists around 320,000 distinct CDR3 sequences, approximately 16% occurring once. This sample was shared with a second study, whose subject was T cells in Graves' hyperthyroidism and ophthalmopathy.

Material: peripheral blood mononuclear cells (PBMCs), obtained at new diagnosis, from a patient treated with antithyroid drugs. The source is a man aged 40-55 years with Graves disease. CDR3s include the opening cysteine and the closing phenylalanine or tryptophan. The order of the fields is V gene, J gene, D gene, clone size, CDR3 DNA, CDR3 protein. A D gene is named only where the DNA matches it firmly. A clone size is listed for some rows: how often the clone was seen (once, few, many), or a class if it is expanded.

TRBV27	TRBJ1-2	TRBD1	.	TGTGCCAGCAGTCCCCCGGGACAGCGGGGCTACACCTTC	CASSPPGQRGYTF
TRBV28	TRBJ2-3	.	few	TGTGCCAGCAGTTCCGGACTCGCTAGCACAGATACGCAGTATTTT	CASSSGLASTDTQYF
TRBV11-2	TRBJ2-1	.	many	TGTGCCAGCACCATGATGGGGGGGGCTGACAATGAGCAGTTCTTC	CASTMMGGADNEQFF
TRBV7-2	TRBJ1-2	.	many	TGTGCCAGCAGCTTATACGGGCCCCCGAAGAAATATGGCTACACCTTC	CASSLYGPPKKYGYTF
TRBV28	TRBJ1-5	.	many	TGTGCCAGCAGTTTATCGGACAGACTCAATCAGCCCCAGCATTTT	CASSLSDRLNQPQHF
TRBV5-1	TRBJ2-7	.	many	TGCGCCAGCAGCTTGGACCATGAGCAGTACTTC	CASSLDHEQYF
TRBV19	TRBJ1-4	TRBD1	once	TGTGCCAGTACCCGGACAGGGGGCGCGACTAATGAAAAACTGTTTTTT	CASTRTGGATNEKLFF
TRBV7-9	TRBJ2-1	TRBD1	.	TGTGCCAGCAGGGCCGGACAGGGGGCGCCCAATGAGCAGTTCTTC	CASRAGQGAPNEQFF
TRBV7-2	TRBJ2-5	.	few	TGTGCCAGCGGACCGGGGCTAGGGGAGACCCAGTACTTC	CASGPGLGETQYF
TRBV27	TRBJ1-6	TRBD1	many	TGTGCCAGCAGTTACCGGGACAGGGCTAATTCACCCCTCCACTTT	CASSYRDRANSPLHF
TRBV20-1	TRBJ1-6	TRBD1	.	TGCAGTGCCCCGGACAGGGAGATTGATTCACCCCTCCACTTT	CSAPDREIDSPLHF
TRBV4-2	TRBJ1-2	.	few	TGTGCCAGCAGCCAGGAGACAACTAGAAACTATGGCTACACCTTC	CASSQETTRNYGYTF
TRBV5-1	TRBJ2-7	.	few	TGCGCCAGCAGCTTGGGACACCAGGACGAGCAGTACTTC	CASSLGHQDEQYF
TRBV18	TRBJ1-2	.	many	TGTGCCAGCTCACCGGAGAGGGGCCTGGGCTACACCTTC	CASSPERGLGYTF
TRBV11-2	TRBJ2-2	TRBD1	few	TGTGCCAGCAGCTTACTCAAGGGACAGGGGTTTACCGGGGAGCTGTTTTTT	CASSLLKGQGFTGELFF
TRBV20-1	TRBJ1-6	.	many	TGCAGTGCTCGGACGGGTAATTCACCCCTCCACTTT	CSARTGNSPLHF
TRBV7-2	TRBJ1-1	TRBD1	once	TGTGCCAGCAGCTTAGCCTACGGGACAGGGGACACTGAAGCTTTCTTT	CASSLAYGTGDTEAFF
TRBV30	TRBJ2-7	.	many	TGTGCCTGGTCTCGACTTTCCTACGAGCAGTACTTC	CAWSRLSYEQYF
TRBV7-3	TRBJ1-3	.	many	TGTGCCAGCAGCAGGGGCGGGGAGGCTGGAAACACCATATATTTT	CASSRGGEAGNTIYF
TRBV6-1	TRBJ2-2	.	many	TGTGCCAGCAGTGGCTCCCAGGGAGCCGGGGAGCTGTTTTTT	CASSGSQGAGELFF
TRBV6-1	TRBJ1-2	.	many	TGTGCCAGCAACCGGCAGGCAGCAAATGGCTACACCTTC	CASNRQAANGYTF
TRBV30	TRBJ2-6	.	.	TGTGCCTTTCAGGGGGGACACTCTGGGGCCAACGTCCTGACTTTC	CAFQGGHSGANVLTF
TRBV5-8	TRBJ2-5	.	many	TGTGCCAGCAGCTTAATAGGGCCAGAGACCCAGTACTTC	CASSLIGPETQYF
TRBV24-1	TRBJ2-5	TRBD2	many	TGTGCCACCAGTCGCGGGGGGGCTGACGGAGAGACCCAGTACTTC	CATSRGGADGETQYF
TRBV12-3/TRBV12-4	TRBJ2-7	TRBD1	once	TGTGCCAGCAGCGCGACAGGGGGCGACGAGCAGTACTTC	CASSATGGDEQYF
TRBV5-1	TRBJ1-6	.	.	TGCGCCAGCAGCCGAGGGACCGCCTATAATTCACCCCTCCACTTT	CASSRGTAYNSPLHF
TRBV7-2	TRBJ2-4	.	many	TGTGCCAGCAGCCTCAGGGAAAACATTCAGTACTTC	CASSLRENIQYF
TRBV4-3	TRBJ2-6	.	few	TGCGCCAGCAGCCAAGATCTGTGGGGGCAGGGGGCCAACGTCCTGACTTTC	CASSQDLWGQGANVLTF
TRBV12-3/TRBV12-4	TRBJ2-1	.	.	TGTGCCAGCAGTTTAGGAGGACAAGGGACCTACGAGCAGTTCTTC	CASSLGGQGTYEQFF
TRBV3-1	TRBJ1-4	TRBD1	many	TGTGCCAGCAGCCCACGGACAGGCGCAACTAATGAAAAACTGTTTTTT	CASSPRTGATNEKLFF
TRBV11-3	TRBJ2-1	.	many	TGTGCCAGCAGCTTAGGGCCTGCGAGCTCCTACAATGAGCAGTTCTTC	CASSLGPASSYNEQFF
TRBV19	TRBJ2-2	TRBD1	few	TGTGCCAGTAGTACGAGGACAGGGAGGAGGACCGGGGAGCTGTTTTTT	CASSTRTGRRTGELFF
TRBV29-1	TRBJ2-5	TRBD1	few	TGCAGCGTTGGGTCCAGGGGGTTTCCCCTTAAGACCCAGTACTTC	CSVGSRGFPLKTQYF
TRBV28	TRBJ2-5	TRBD2	.	TGTGCCACCAGCGGGGAGAGGGTGAGGGGGACCCAGTACTTC	CATSGERVRGTQYF
TRBV20-1	TRBJ2-3	.	.	TGCAGTGCTAGTTACAGGGTGGGCACAGATACGCAGTATTTT	CSASYRVGTDTQYF
TRBV5-1	TRBJ2-3	.	many	TGCGCCAGCAGCTTGGAGGGGCTAGAACCGGCAGATACGCAGTATTTT	CASSLEGLEPADTQYF
TRBV5-1	TRBJ2-3	TRBD2	many	TGCGCCAGCCTCAGCGGGGCGGGGTTTAGCACAGATACGCAGTATTTT	CASLSGAGFSTDTQYF
TRBV15	TRBJ1-4	TRBD1	few	TGTGCCACCAGCAGAGATTCGTTGGGGACAGGGGGCGAGAAACTGTTTTTT	CATSRDSLGTGGEKLFF
TRBV5-1	TRBJ2-5	TRBD2	few	TGCGCCAGCAGCGCTAGCGGGGGGGTAGGAGAGACCCAGTACTTC	CASSASGGVGETQYF
TRBV7-8	TRBJ1-1	.	many	TGTGCCAGCAGCTTAGAAGGCAGATTAATGAACACTGAAGCTTTCTTT	CASSLEGRLMNTEAFF
TRBV12-3/TRBV12-4	TRBJ2-7	TRBD1	many	TGTGCCAGCAGTGGTTCGGGACAGCTCTACGAGCAGTACTTC	CASSGSGQLYEQYF
TRBV20-1	TRBJ1-5	.	few	TGCAGTGCTAGAAGCCCGACAGGCCCCAATCAGCCCCAGCATTTT	CSARSPTGPNQPQHF
TRBV2	TRBJ2-2	.	.	TGTGCCAGCAGCACGGGCGGGGTAGGCACCGGGGAGCTGTTTTTT	CASSTGGVGTGELFF
TRBV3-1	TRBJ2-7	TRBD1	many	TGTGCCAGCAGCCAAGGCGGGGGACAGGGGTTTCGGGAGCAGTACTTC	CASSQGGGQGFREQYF
TRBV18	TRBJ2-3	TRBD2	many	TGTGCCAGCTCACCCGCGGGGGGCGCCGGAGATACGCAGTATTTT	CASSPAGGAGDTQYF
TRBV6-1	TRBJ2-5	.	few	TGTGCCAGCAGTGTGCTAGGTGTGGAGACCCAGTACTTC	CASSVLGVETQYF
TRBV27	TRBJ2-5	TRBD1	.	TGTGCCAGCAGTCCCACCCCCGGGACAGGGAATGGAGAGACCCAGTACTTC	CASSPTPGTGNGETQYF
TRBV7-6	TRBJ2-7	.	many	TGTGCCAGCAGCAGTGGGCCAGGGGCACCCTACGAGCAGTACTTC	CASSSGPGAPYEQYF
TRBV5-1	TRBJ2-3	TRBD2	many	TGCGCCAGCAGCTTCCTCGCGGGGGGGCCGGATACGCAGTATTTT	CASSFLAGGPDTQYF
TRBV7-3	TRBJ2-1	.	many	TGTGCCAGCAGCTTAAATCCCTCACGGGGGTTTAGGTGGAATGAGCAGTTCTTC	CASSLNPSRGFRWNEQFF
TRBV12-3/TRBV12-4	TRBJ2-3	.	.	TGTGCCAGCAGTTTGGAGGGGTGGGATACGCAGTATTTT	CASSLEGWDTQYF
TRBV10-3	TRBJ2-1	TRBD1	many	TGTGCCATCAGTAGAATGGGACAGGTCGGATACAATGAGCAGTTCTTC	CAISRMGQVGYNEQFF
TRBV20-1	TRBJ1-2	.	few	TGCAGTGCTTCAACTGACGGGTATGGCTACACCTTC	CSASTDGYGYTF
TRBV29-1	TRBJ2-1	.	.	TGCAGCGTTGCTTGGGGGCCAAATGAGCAGTTCTTC	CSVAWGPNEQFF
TRBV6-2/TRBV6-3	TRBJ2-3	.	.	TGTGCCAGTATGGACTTAAAACGTGATACGCAGTATTTT	CASMDLKRDTQYF
TRBV5-4	TRBJ1-1	.	few	TGTGCCAGCAGCTCGGGCGCCTACAGAGGAGCAAACACTGAAGCTTTCTTT	CASSSGAYRGANTEAFF
TRBV24-1	TRBJ2-7	.	many	TGTGCCACCAGTGATCAGGACCGAATCTCCTACGAGCAGTACTTC	CATSDQDRISYEQYF
TRBV6-2/TRBV6-3	TRBJ1-1	TRBD1	few	TGTGCCAGCAGTGGGGACAGGGAGGGTGCTTTCTTT	CASSGDREGAFF
TRBV4-2	TRBJ2-1	TRBD2	.	TGTGCCAGCAGCCAAGTCTTCACCGTAGGACTAGCCGACAATGAGCAGTTCTTC	CASSQVFTVGLADNEQFF